Each of the 5 T cell receptor beta chains below was sequenced from the same sample in a study of beta chain features in type 1 diabetes. Sequencing targeted expressed TCRB transcripts, as all isolated RNA had been reverse transcribed. Profiling relied on immunoSEQ multiplex PCR, and the TCRdb table lists in-frame clones only, not all of them. The sample has about 470,000 clones, roughly 31% seen once. What was sequenced was naive CD4+ T cells from blood. The origin of the receptors is a man aged 18 to 30 in good health.

The chain uses TRBV30 and TRBJ1-2, with a tentative D call TRBD1 (5 bases). The CDR3 is made up of 15 amino acids. Germline V gene lookup returns CDR1 GTSNPN and CDR2 SVGIG (reference sequence). Trimming cost V 0 bases and J 5 bases, with 16 bases left between them. In DNA form, the CDR3 reads TGTGCCTGGAGTGTACCGTTTCAGGGAGGTTATGGCTACACCTTC. Amino acids: CAWSVPFQGGYGYTF.

Only one count was recorded for this clone. V gene TRBV5-6 combines with J gene TRBJ2-3; 8 nucleotides match TRBD2. J lost 0 bases, V lost 4 bases, and 7 bases had no gene match. Germline CDR1 is SGHDT and CDR2 is YYEEEE. This CDR3 spans 16 amino acids. The CDR3 loop reads CASSPRAGGSTDTQYF. CDR3 bases: TGTGCCAGCAGCCCCCGGGCGGGGGGAAGCACAGATACGCAGTATTTT.

The genes are TRBV10-3 and TRBJ1-1, with a weak D call TRBD1 (5 bases). The germline V gene has CDR1 ENHRY and CDR2 SYGVKD. V was shortened by 10 bases and J by 0 bases, with 18 bases between the two germline ends. CDR3 length equals 15 residues. The CDR3 DNA reads as TGTGCCACCAAGGGGACGACTCTCATGAACACTGAAGCTTTCTTT. Translated, it gives CATKGTTLMNTEAFF.

This clone was picked up a small number of times. V usage is TRBV11-2 and J usage is TRBJ2-5; tentative D call: TRBD1 (6 bases). V lost 5 bases and J 5 bases, leaving 15 bases between the germline ends. The germline CDR1 and CDR2 sequences are SGHAT and FQNNGV. The CDR3 consists of 14 residues. CDR3 DNA: TGTGCCAGCAGCGATTACAGGGCGAGGGAGACCCAGTACTTC. It is translated as CASSDYRARETQYF. Together with reference TRBV11-2 and TRBJ2-5, the CDR3 gives the full variable domain: EAGVAQSPRYKIIEKRQSVAFWCNPISGHATLYWYQQILGQGPKLLIQFQNNGVVDDSQLPKDRFSAERLKGVDSTLKIQPAKLEDSAVYLCASSDYRARETQYFGPGTRLLVL.

This clone was seen a handful of times. The V and J genes are TRBV5-6 and TRBJ1-1, with 10 bases matching TRBD1. V lost 0 bases, J lost 9 bases, and 8 bases stayed unmatched. Germline assignment: CDR1 SGHDT and CDR2 YYEEEE. The CDR3 has 15 amino acids. This CDR3 is CASSLEGTGAPKAFF. The CDR3 region has the DNA TGTGCCAGCAGCTTGGAGGGGACAGGGGCCCCTAAAGCTTTCTTT.